A selection of T cell receptor beta chains follows, all from one sample in a study of blood T cell repertoires in COVID-19. Sequenced by immunoSEQ multiplex PCR; TCRdb stores in-frame clones only, minus some. The data contain fewer than 350,000 clones, about 86% of them singletons. Specimen: peripheral blood. The receptors come from a woman aged 55-70 years with active or convalescent COVID-19. CDR3s include the opening cysteine and the closing phenylalanine or tryptophan. A D gene is named only where the DNA matches it firmly. A clone size is listed for some rows: how often the clone was seen (once, few, many), or a class if it is expanded.

TRBV7-3	17	-	-	TRBJ1-1	TGTGCCAGCAGCTTAAGGGTAGCGGGTCAGGGGCGGCCTGAAGCTTTCTTT	CASSLRVAGQGRPEAFF
TRBV9	13	-	-	TRBJ2-3	TGTGCCAGCAGCGCCAGGGTCGCAGATACGCAGTATTTT	CASSARVADTQYF
TRBV2	11	-	-	TRBJ2-7	TGTGCCAGCAGCCTGGAGCTCGCGCAGTACTTC	CASSLELAQYF
TRBV7-2	13	-	-	TRBJ2-3	TGTGCCAGCACACCCGATCGACTAGGTACGCAGTATTTT	CASTPDRLGTQYF
TRBV6-6	14	-	TRBD1	TRBJ1-2	TGTGCCAGCAATAACGAAGGACAGGGGGCTGGCTACACCTTC	CASNNEGQGAGYTF
TRBV4-2	17	-	-	TRBJ1-4	TGTGCCAGCAGCCAAGAATCATATACAGCAACTAATGAAAAACTGTTTTTT	CASSQESYTATNEKLFF
TRBV10-3	16	-	TRBD2	TRBJ2-5	TGTGCCATCGGGCCCCGGACTAGCGGAAAACAAGAGACCCAGTACTTC	CAIGPRTSGKQETQYF
TRBV4-3	16	-	TRBD2	TRBJ2-4	TGCGCCAGCAGCCAAGACCTCGGGGGGGCTGGAAACATTCAGTACTTC	CASSQDLGGAGNIQYF
TRBV9	13	-	-	TRBJ1-6	TGTGCCAGCAGCGTACAACTTAATTCACCCCTCCACTTT	CASSVQLNSPLHF
TRBV7-2	14	-	TRBD2	TRBJ2-1	TGTGCCAGCAGTACTAGCGGGGTGATTAGTGAGCAGTTCTTC	CASSTSGVISEQFF
TRBV12-3/TRBV12-4	13	-	-	TRBJ1-1	TGTGCCAGCAGTTTATCAGGGGCCACTGAAGCTTTCTTT	CASSLSGATEAFF
TRBV20-1	14	-	TRBD1	TRBJ1-1	TGCAGTGCTAGTCTCCACAGGGGGCACACTGAAGCTTTCTTT	CSASLHRGHTEAFF
TRBV10-3	14	-	-	TRBJ1-1	TGTGCCATCAGTGACAGGGTCATGGGTACTGAAGCTTTCTTT	CAISDRVMGTEAFF
TRBV6-2/TRBV6-3	11	few	-	TRBJ2-7	TGTGCCAGCAGTTACCCCAGGAGGGATAACTTC	CASSYPRRDNF
TRBV4-3	15	-	-	TRBJ1-2	TGCGCCAGCAGCCAAGAGGCCAGGGCCAACTATGGCTACACCTTC	CASSQEARANYGYTF
TRBV7-2	14	-	-	TRBJ2-7	TGTGCCAGCAGCTTAGCGCGGACTCCCCTCGAGCAGTACTTC	CASSLARTPLEQYF
TRBV6-5	14	-	-	TRBJ1-5	TGTGCCAGCACCCAGCGGGACAGCAATCAGCCCCAGCATTTT	CASTQRDSNQPQHF
TRBV7-2	13	medium-sized	TRBD1	TRBJ1-1	TGTGCCAGCAGCTTAGACCGGACAGGGGGGCCTTTCTTT	CASSLDRTGGPFF
TRBV9	14	-	TRBD1	TRBJ2-3	TGTGCCAGCAGCCGGGACAGCAGCACAGATACGCAGTATTTT	CASSRDSSTDTQYF
TRBV6-6	14	-	TRBD1	TRBJ2-7	TGTGCCAGCAGTTACTCCGGGACAGCTCCCGAGCAGTACTTC	CASSYSGTAPEQYF
TRBV6-6	15	-	-	TRBJ1-2	TGTGCCAGCAGTTACAGAAAAGAACAGATCTATGGCTACACCTTC	CASSYRKEQIYGYTF
TRBV11-3	15	-	TRBD1	TRBJ1-6	TGTGCCAGCAGCGCAGGCGGGACAGGGACCTCACCCCTCCACTTT	CASSAGGTGTSPLHF
TRBV4-3	19	few	TRBD1	TRBJ1-4	TGCGCCAGCAGCCAAGATCGGAGAGGAGGGGGCCGCGGAGGGGAAAAACTGTTTTTT	CASSQDRRGGGRGGEKLFF
TRBV9	17	-	TRBD1	TRBJ1-1	TGTGCCAGCAGCGTAAGCGTGAGGGACAGGGGGTCTACTGAAGCTTTCTTT	CASSVSVRDRGSTEAFF
TRBV2	17	-	TRBD1	TRBJ1-1	TGTGCCAGCAGTGAGAGGACAGGGGGCTATGTTAACACTGAAGCTTTCTTT	CASSERTGGYVNTEAFF
TRBV6-5	14	-	-	TRBJ2-5	TGTGCCAGCAGTTACTCGTATAGACAAGAGACCCAGTACTTC	CASSYSYRQETQYF
TRBV5-1	15	-	TRBD2	TRBJ2-1	TGCGCCAGCAGCTCCTCTAGCGGGGGGGACAATGAGCAGTTCTTC	CASSSSSGGDNEQFF
TRBV5-1	14	-	TRBD1	TRBJ2-7	TGCGCCAGCAGCTTGAGGGACAGGGACCACGAGCAGTACTTC	CASSLRDRDHEQYF
TRBV6-1	16	-	-	TRBJ1-1	TGTGCCAGCGGTGCGCCCGTAACCGGGGTGAACACTGAAGCTTTCTTT	CASGAPVTGVNTEAFF
TRBV4-1	18	-	TRBD1	TRBJ2-1	TGCGCCAGCAGCCAAGGGGGTCGACGGGACAGGGTAATCAATGAGCAGTTCTTC	CASSQGGRRDRVINEQFF
TRBV19	13	-	-	TRBJ1-4	TGTGCCAGTAATCAGGGTCTTAATGAAAAACTGTTTTTT	CASNQGLNEKLFF
TRBV19	15	-	-	TRBJ2-3	TGTGCCAGTAGTATTACCCACGGGGAGGCAGATACGCAGTATTTT	CASSITHGEADTQYF
TRBV28	16	-	-	TRBJ1-1	TGTGCCAGCAGTTTAGCGCAGGGATGGGGCGGCACTGAAGCTTTCTTT	CASSLAQGWGGTEAFF
TRBV7-9	12	few	-	TRBJ2-3	TGTGCCAGCAGCTTAGATCGAGATACGCAGTATTTT	CASSLDRDTQYF
TRBV11-3	15	-	-	TRBJ2-2	TGTGCCAGCAGCTCCAGGGGCGCGAACACCGGGGAGCTGTTTTTT	CASSSRGANTGELFF
TRBV12-3/TRBV12-4	13	-	-	TRBJ1-2	TGTGCCAGCAGTTTAACGGGTCCCGATGGCTACACCTTC	CASSLTGPDGYTF
TRBV11-2	14	few	TRBD1	TRBJ1-2	TGTGCCAGCAGCTTTCAGGGGGACGACTATGGCTACACCTTC	CASSFQGDDYGYTF
TRBV19	15	-	-	TRBJ1-5	TGTGCCAGTAGTATTGTACCCAGGGGTAATCAGCCCCAGCATTTT	CASSIVPRGNQPQHF
TRBV5-1	15	-	TRBD1	TRBJ2-7	TGCGCCAGCAGCTTGGCGACAGGGGGTGTTTCCGAGCAGTACTTC	CASSLATGGVSEQYF
TRBV6-5	15	-	TRBD2	TRBJ2-1	TGTGCCAGCAACTGGAGGCGGGGGGGCTACAATGAGCAGTTCTTC	CASNWRRGGYNEQFF
TRBV6-5	16	-	-	TRBJ2-7	TGTGCCAGCAGTTACTCCCCATCAGGGAACAGCTACGAGCAGTACTTC	CASSYSPSGNSYEQYF
TRBV7-2	16	once	TRBD1	TRBJ1-2	TGTGCCAGCAGCACGGGGACAGGGAGGCCCCGCTATGGCTACACCTTC	CASSTGTGRPRYGYTF
TRBV15	14	-	TRBD1	TRBJ2-7	TGTGCCACCAGCAGGGACAGGGGGTTCTACGAGCAGTACTTC	CATSRDRGFYEQYF
TRBV3-1/TRBV3-2	16	-	-	TRBJ2-5	TGTGCCAGCAGCCAGACCCGGGCCGGGGGGCGAGAGACCCAGTACTTC	CASSQTRAGGRETQYF
TRBV11-2	15	once	-	TRBJ2-7	TGTGCCAGCAGCTTCGTCCCGCTCGGGGAGTACGAGCAGTACTTC	CASSFVPLGEYEQYF
TRBV7-8	17	-	TRBD1	TRBJ1-1	TGTGCCAGCAGCTTAACCGGGACAGGGGGCATGAACACTGAAGCTTTCTTT	CASSLTGTGGMNTEAFF
TRBV5-6	14	-	-	TRBJ2-5	TGTGCCAGCAGCTTGGCGGGTGCCCAGGAGACCCAGTACTTC	CASSLAGAQETQYF
TRBV29-1	11	-	-	TRBJ1-2	TGCAGCGGAGGGGGACGGTATGGCTACACCTTC	CSGGGRYGYTF
TRBV9	17	-	TRBD2	TRBJ2-1	TGTGCCAGCAGCGTAGACCCCGGGGGGGCGTTGAGGAATGAGCAGTTCTTC	CASSVDPGGALRNEQFF
TRBV19	14	few	TRBD1	TRBJ2-3	TGTGCCAGCTCACAGGGGGCTGGGACAGATACGCAGTATTTT	CASSQGAGTDTQYF
TRBV5-1	13	-	-	TRBJ1-1	TGCGCCAGCTACCTCGGGGGGAACACTGAAGCTTTCTTT	CASYLGGNTEAFF
TRBV3-1/TRBV3-2	14	-	-	TRBJ1-1	TGTGCCAGCAGCCATGGGGCTCGGGACACTGAAGCTTTCTTT	CASSHGARDTEAFF
TRBV6-5	14	-	-	TRBJ1-2	TGTGCCAGTGGACGTGGAGAGGGTAACTATGGCTACACCTTC	CASGRGEGNYGYTF
TRBV27	14	few	-	TRBJ1-3	TGTGCCAGCAGCAGCAGGATCACTGGAAACACCATATATTTT	CASSSRITGNTIYF
TRBV4-1	15	-	TRBD1	TRBJ1-4	TGCGCCAGCAGCCCTCCGGGACAGGGTTCTGAAAAACTGTTTTTT	CASSPPGQGSEKLFF
TRBV11-3	12	-	-	TRBJ2-1	TGTGCCAGCAGCTCCAACTACGGTGAGCAGTTCTTC	CASSSNYGEQFF
TRBV7-3	16	-	TRBD2	TRBJ2-3	TGTGCCAGCAGCTTAAGGGCGGGGGTTGTCACAGATACGCAGTATTTT	CASSLRAGVVTDTQYF
TRBV2	16	-	TRBD1	TRBJ2-1	TGTGCCAGCAGTGAAGCAGTGGCCAGGGGGCAAGATGAGCAGTTCTTC	CASSEAVARGQDEQFF